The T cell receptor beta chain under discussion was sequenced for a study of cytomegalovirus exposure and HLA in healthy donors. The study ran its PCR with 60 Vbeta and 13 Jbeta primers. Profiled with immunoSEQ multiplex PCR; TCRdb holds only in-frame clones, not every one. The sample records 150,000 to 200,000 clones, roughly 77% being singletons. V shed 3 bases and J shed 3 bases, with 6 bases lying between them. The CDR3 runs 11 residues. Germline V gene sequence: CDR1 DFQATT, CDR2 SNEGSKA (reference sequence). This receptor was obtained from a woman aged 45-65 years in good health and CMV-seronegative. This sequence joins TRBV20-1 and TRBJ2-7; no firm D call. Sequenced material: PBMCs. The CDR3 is CSASPSYEQYF. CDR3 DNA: TGCAGTGCTAGCCCTAGCTACGAGCAGTACTTC.